This T cell receptor beta chain was documented in a study of T cells after yellow fever vaccination. General observations from the study: Contaminating bulk clonotypes could be abundant in FACS-sorted repertoires. Weaker overall was a secondary response that nonetheless peaked faster, on day 5 versus 15. Reappearance after the booster was observed for most primary-vaccination clones (about 95% CD4, almost 90% CD8).

The germline gives CDR1 SGHTA, CDR2 FQGNSA. Trimming at V came to 5 bases and at J to 4 bases, leaving 9 bases not matched to a gene. The CDR3 is 15 amino acids. Regarding this clonotype: Its antigen is unidentified.

TCRdb reprocessed the 5' RACE reads via MiXCR and lists one record per CDR3 protein. The data show 250,000 to 350,000 distinct CDR3 sequences, about 10% seen once. The chain carries TRBV7-2 and TRBJ2-5; 8 positions match TRBD1. Source: CD4+ T cells sorted from PBMCs, taken 5 days after the yellow fever booster vaccination. The origin of this receptor is a young man who received the YFV17D yellow fever vaccine. CDR3 sequence (DNA): TGTGCCAGCAGCCCTCACAGGGGGGTAGGAGAGACCCAGTACTTC. Amino acid sequence: CASSPHRGVGETQYF.